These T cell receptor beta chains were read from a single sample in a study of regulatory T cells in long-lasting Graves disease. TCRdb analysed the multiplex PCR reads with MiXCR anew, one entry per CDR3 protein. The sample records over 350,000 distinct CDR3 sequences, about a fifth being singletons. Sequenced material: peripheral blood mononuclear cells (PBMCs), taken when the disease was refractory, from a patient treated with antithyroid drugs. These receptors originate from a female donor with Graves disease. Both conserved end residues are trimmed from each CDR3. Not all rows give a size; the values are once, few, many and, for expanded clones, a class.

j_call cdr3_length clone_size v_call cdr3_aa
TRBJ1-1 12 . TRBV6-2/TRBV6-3 ASVRDGGYTEAF
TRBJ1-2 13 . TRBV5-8 ASSSPGGVAYGYT
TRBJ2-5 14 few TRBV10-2 ASSEGLIGGQETQY
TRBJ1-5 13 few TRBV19 ASSRWEMGNQPQH
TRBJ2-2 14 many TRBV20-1 SAREVAGGDTGELF
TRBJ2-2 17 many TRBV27 ASSSQAILTSPNTGELF
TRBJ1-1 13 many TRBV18 ASSWGGTVNTEAF
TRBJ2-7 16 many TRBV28 ASSFKSDVVSGSYEQY
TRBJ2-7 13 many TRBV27 ASSLFGTGYYEQY
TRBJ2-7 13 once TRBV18 ASSPSDREKYEQY
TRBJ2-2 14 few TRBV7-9 ATAHSGTLSTGELF
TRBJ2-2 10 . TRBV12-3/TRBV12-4 ASSLVPGELF
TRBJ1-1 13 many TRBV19 ASSISRTLNTEAF
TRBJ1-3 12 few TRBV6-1 ASSDQGKDNTIY
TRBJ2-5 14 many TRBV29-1 SVEDIGDRGEETHH
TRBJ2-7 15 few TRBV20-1 SATELSGREWAYEQY
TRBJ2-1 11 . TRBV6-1 ASLAVNYNEQF
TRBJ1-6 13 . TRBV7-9 ASSRPGQGISPLH
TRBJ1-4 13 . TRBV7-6 ASSSDRGLNEKLF
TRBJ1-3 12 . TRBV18 ASSSGQGGYTIY
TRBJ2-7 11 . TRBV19 ASSASTSYEQY
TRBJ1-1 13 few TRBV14 ASSQDGWMNTEAF
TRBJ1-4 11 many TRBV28 ASSFGTGEKLF
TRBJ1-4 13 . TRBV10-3 AISESGGSNEKLF
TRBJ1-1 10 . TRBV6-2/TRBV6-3 ASRATGGEAF
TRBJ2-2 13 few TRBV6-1 ASSKHRESTGELF
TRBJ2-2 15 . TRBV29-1 SVALGVLSGNTGELF
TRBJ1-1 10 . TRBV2 ASSYNRIEAF
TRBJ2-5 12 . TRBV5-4 ASSLLEQQETQY
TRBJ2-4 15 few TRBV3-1 ASSQDLLPGGKNIQY
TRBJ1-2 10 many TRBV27 ASRRTGQGYT
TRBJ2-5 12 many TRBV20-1 SAMRNEDQETQY
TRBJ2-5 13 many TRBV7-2 ASSSGQGARETQY
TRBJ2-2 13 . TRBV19 ASRVLSGNTGELF
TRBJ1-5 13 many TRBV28 ASSLLGAGNQPQH
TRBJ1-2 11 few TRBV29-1 SVDSPANYGYT
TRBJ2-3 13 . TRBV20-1 SAWVAGGLADTQY
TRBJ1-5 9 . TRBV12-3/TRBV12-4 ASSGGGPQH
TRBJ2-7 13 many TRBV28 ASSDTSGRAKEQY
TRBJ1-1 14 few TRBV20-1 SARDLRGGANTEAF
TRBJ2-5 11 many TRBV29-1 SVQLPGVETQY
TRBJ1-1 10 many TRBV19 ASRMGNTEAF
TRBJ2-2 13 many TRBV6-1 ASRRSGSRTGELF
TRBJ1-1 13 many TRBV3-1 ASSQVKGVDTEAF
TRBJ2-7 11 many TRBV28 ASSLRGLHEQY